This section outlines one TCR beta chain sequence together with its context. No antigen is known for it. This sample was taken from a study of cytomegalovirus exposure and HLA in healthy donors. The CDR3 is made up of 15 amino acids. With 3 bases clipped from V and 6 bases from J, the junction kept 9 bases outside the gene matches. Germline V gives CDR1 PRHDT, CDR2 FYEKMQ (reference sequence). These donors were members of the 120-subject validation cohort, a group separate from the roughly 670-subject first cohort. Study-wide results and limits: Specific recognition of CMV antigens was confirmed in vitro for a few chains (all CMV-associated). Both high specificity and high sensitivity reportedly marked the classifier's diagnosis of cytomegalovirus status. The study recorded about 150 TCR beta chains that were cytomegalovirus-associated.

Here immunoSEQ multiplex PCR was the method, and the copy in TCRdb shows in-frame clones only, minus some. The profile shows 95,000 to 150,000 clones, roughly 90% of them singletons. This chain uses TRBV13 with TRBJ2-3, with TRBD2 identical over 7 bases. The material sequenced was PBMCs. This receptor was taken from a young woman in good health and CMV-seropositive. CDR3 DNA sequence: TGTGCCAGCAGCTTTGGGACTACTTGGGGGGATACGCAGTATTTT. It codes for CASSFGTTWGDTQYF.